This T cell receptor beta chain was recorded in a study of T cell responses to AZD1222 COVID-19 vaccine. Study-level results: Close to half of spike-specific TCRs reportedly recognize unmutated variant regions. There were mostly white British donors and more females than males, and clonal diversity was possibly underestimated.

With V trimmed by 6 bases and J by 7 bases, 12 bases remained unmatched. The CDR3 spans 15 residues. Germline V gene sequence: CDR1 MNHEY, CDR2 SMNVEV (reference sequence). The repertoire was sequenced with immunoSEQ multiplex PCR; TCRdb's copy has only in-frame clones and lacks some. This sample has 120,000 or so clones, with 75% to 90% found just once. Concerning this clone: Its antigen is currently unknown.

Here the sequenced sample was peripheral blood, taken on day 0 of MenACWY control vaccination. This receptor was obtained from an adult in good health. V gene TRBV27 combines with J gene TRBJ1-1, with 9 nucleotides matching TRBD1. In DNA form, the CDR3 reads TGTGCCAGCAGCCTCATGGGACAGGGATTTGTTGAAGCTTTCTTT. As protein: CASSLMGQGFVEAFF.